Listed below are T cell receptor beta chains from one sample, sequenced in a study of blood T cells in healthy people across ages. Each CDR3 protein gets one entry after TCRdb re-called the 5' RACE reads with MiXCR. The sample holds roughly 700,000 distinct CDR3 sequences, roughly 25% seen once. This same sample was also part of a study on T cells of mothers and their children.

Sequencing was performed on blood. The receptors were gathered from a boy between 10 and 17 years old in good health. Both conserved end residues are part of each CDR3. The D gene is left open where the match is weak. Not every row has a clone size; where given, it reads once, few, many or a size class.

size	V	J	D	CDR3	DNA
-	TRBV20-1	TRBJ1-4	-	CSGAQSDEKLFF	TGCAGTGGGGCACAATCTGATGAAAAACTGTTTTTT
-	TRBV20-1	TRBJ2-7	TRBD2	CSASDGSGRGTYEQYF	TGCAGTGCTAGTGATGGTAGCGGGAGAGGAACCTACGAGCAGTACTTC
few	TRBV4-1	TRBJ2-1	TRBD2	CASRTSGIYNEQFF	TGCGCCAGCAGAACTAGCGGAATCTACAATGAGCAGTTCTTC
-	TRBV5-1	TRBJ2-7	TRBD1	CASSFGTVSSYEQYF	TGCGCCAGCAGCTTCGGGACAGTTAGCTCCTACGAGCAGTACTTC
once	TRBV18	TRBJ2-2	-	CASSPGDTHTGELFF	TGTGCCAGCTCACCAGGTGACACCCACACCGGGGAGCTGTTTTTT
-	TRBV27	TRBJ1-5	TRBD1	CASSPAGGVGQPQHF	TGTGCCAGCAGTCCGGCAGGGGGCGTGGGTCAGCCCCAGCATTTT
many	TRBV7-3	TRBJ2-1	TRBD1	CASSAWGQVYNEQFF	TGTGCCAGCAGCGCCTGGGGACAGGTCTACAATGAGCAGTTCTTC
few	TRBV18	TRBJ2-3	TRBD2	CASSPVASGSTDTQYF	TGTGCCAGCTCACCCGTTGCTAGCGGGAGCACAGATACGCAGTATTTT
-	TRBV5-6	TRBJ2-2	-	CASSLWDLNSNTGELFF	TGTGCCAGCAGCTTGTGGGACCTAAACTCGAACACCGGGGAGCTGTTTTTT
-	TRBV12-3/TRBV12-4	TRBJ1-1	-	CASSFRGVRRNTEAFF	TGTGCCAGCAGTTTTAGGGGCGTGAGGCGTAACACTGAAGCTTTCTTT
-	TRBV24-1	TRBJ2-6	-	CATSDFLQGSTLTEISGANVLTF	TGTGCCACCAGTGATTTTCTACAGGGATCAACCCTCACCGAGATCTCTGGGGCCAACGTCCTGACTTTC
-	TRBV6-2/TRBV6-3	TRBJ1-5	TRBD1	CASSYGDRVVGQPQHF	TGTGCCAGCAGTTACGGGGACAGGGTCGTCGGTCAGCCCCAGCATTTT
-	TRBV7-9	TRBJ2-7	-	CASSSDPWGQIGSYEQYF	TGTGCCAGCAGCTCCGACCCTTGGGGACAAATAGGGTCCTACGAGCAGTACTTC
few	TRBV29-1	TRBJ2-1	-	CSVSKGGSYNEQFF	TGCAGCGTGTCCAAGGGCGGTTCCTACAATGAGCAGTTCTTC
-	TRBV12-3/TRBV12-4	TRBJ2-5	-	CASIRTGVETQYF	TGTGCCAGCATTCGGACGGGGGTCGAGACCCAGTACTTC
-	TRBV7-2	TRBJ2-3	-	CASSLVKLGGTDTQYF	TGTGCCAGCAGCTTAGTGAAACTTGGGGGCACAGATACGCAGTATTTT
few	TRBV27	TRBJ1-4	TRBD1	CASSLSVAGGELGLEKLFF	TGTGCCAGCAGTTTATCGGTCGCAGGGGGCGAATTGGGTCTTGAAAAACTGTTTTTT